This T cell receptor (beta chain) is drawn from a study of CD8 T cells in ankylosing spondylitis (dated 2017 in TCRdb). Regarding the research as a whole: The study set out to find disease-linked TCR variants by profiling T cell receptor beta repertoires in ankylosing spondylitis patients and healthy donors. In total, the full study cohort was made up of some 110 healthy donors and roughly 27 ankylosing spondylitis patients. Samples of peripheral blood were taken, and for ankylosing spondylitis patients, synovial fluid was collected as well. The investigation overall reported the following: Blood from ankylosing spondylitis patients appeared to be characterized by a TCR beta motif composed of roughly eight highly homologous amino acid variants. A CD8+ phenotype was shown by the disease-linked clones, which were found at relatively low frequencies in peripheral blood. Some of the motif variants had been reported before in the synovial fluid and blood of reactive arthritis patients, a finding that suggests common disease-initiation mechanisms. Significant enrichment of the disease-linked clones was reported in matched synovial fluid samples from ankylosing spondylitis patients.

Sequencing took place on an Illumina HiSeq 2500. Quantitative 5'-RACE with molecular barcodes was used to prepare TCR beta libraries. In the original analysis: To identify disease-linked TCR variants, a new computational method was used, one built on a probabilistic model of VDJ rearrangement. TCRdb trimmed public reads at Q25 via fastp, called clones via MiXCR and kept in-frame beta chains. Merged by CDR3 protein, the rows form single entries marked with the most common genes and DNA. These V and J calls originate from TCRdb's pipeline instead of the authors' own analysis. The sample data list about 840,000 distinct CDR3 sequences, and 10% to 15% of these were observed just once. The ten top clones hold approximately 0.5% of the sample. The junction shows trimming of 3 bases on V and 0 bases on J, and the gene matches do not reach 9 bases of it. For CDR1 and CDR2, the germline V gene lists KGHDR and SFDVKD. The CDR3 sequence holds 18 residues, the cysteine and phenylalanine included. This entry keeps only the CDR3 DNA: 54 bases, framed from base 1.

Comments on this clonotype: Its binding antigen is unknown. No qualities accompany the bases; no much larger clone lies one base away.

The sequencing sample was made of blood, either unsorted or a sorted T cell fraction (not recorded which). The sequence was obtained from a male donor with ankylosing spondylitis. The chain couples TRBV24-1 to TRBJ2-1; TRBD1 aligns with 8 central bases. The base sequence is TGTGCCACCAGTGATCCCCCCTCGGGGACAGGCTCCTACAATGAGCAGTTCTTC. Its amino acids are CATSDPPSGTGSYNEQFF.